These 28 T cell receptor beta chains were all obtained from the same sample, sequenced in a study of cytomegalovirus exposure and HLA in healthy donors. The study ran its PCR with 60 Vbeta and 13 Jbeta primers. Assay used: immunoSEQ multiplex PCR; TCRdb lists only in-frame clones, some missing. Among about 160,000 clones listed, around nine tenths were seen once. The sequenced material came from PBMCs. Receptors originate from a woman aged 25 to 45 in good health and CMV-seronegative.

DNA for the CDR3: TGTGCCAGCAGCCGAAGGAGTGGAAACACCGGGGAGCTGTTTTTT. Its translation is CASSRRSGNTGELFF. The rearrangement uses TRBV6-1 and TRBJ2-2; D call uncertain. The CDR3 length is 15 residues. Germline assignment: CDR1 MNHNS and CDR2 SASEGT. V was clipped by 6 bases and J by 2 bases, with 13 bases between them.

This chain joins TRBV14 and TRBJ2-5; 8 positions match TRBD1. Germline V gives CDR1 SGHDN, CDR2 FVKESK. Trimming at V came to 2 bases and at J to 4 bases, leaving 0 bases not matched to a gene. The CDR3 loop spans 13 amino acids. The CDR3 DNA sequence: TGTGCCAGCAGCCAAACAGGGGGAGAGACCCAGTACTTC. It yields the protein CASSQTGGETQYF.

The chain combines TRBV4-2 with TRBJ2-2; 7 bases fit TRBD2. Germline V CDR1 and CDR2: LGHNA, YNFKEQ. This CDR3 has 16 residues. Unmatched junction bases numbered 6, after V lost 4 bases and J lost 1 base. As DNA, the CDR3 is TGTGCCAGCAGCCCTCGGGGGGAGGGGAACACCGGGGAGCTGTTTTTT. Translation: CASSPRGEGNTGELFF.

This clone was counted only a few times. This chain links TRBV10-2 with TRBJ2-5; no clear D. The CDR3 runs 13 residues. The V end lost 6 bases, the J end lost 1 base, and 9 bases lay between the germline ends. Germline V CDR1 and CDR2: WSHSY, SAAADI. In DNA, the CDR3 is TGCGCCAGCAGGGGTCCGGGCCAAGAGACCCAGTACTTC. This codes for CASRGPGQETQYF.

The chain carries TRBV6-5 and TRBJ2-2; the D gene is possibly TRBD2 (6 bases). This CDR3 spans 16 amino acids. Germline V gene data show CDR1 as MNHEY and CDR2 as SVGAGI. V dropped 4 bases and J dropped 6 bases, with 18 bases sitting between them. CDR3 DNA: TGTGCCAGCAGTTTATTGGGACTTCAGCGGGCCGGGGAGCTGTTTTTT. Protein product: CASSLLGLQRAGELFF.

This chain connects TRBV13 to TRBJ1-2, with 10 nucleotides matching TRBD1. The germline V gene encodes CDR1 PRHDT and CDR2 FYEKMQ (reference sequence). V was clipped by 5 bases and J by 6 bases; unmatched bases: 6. The CDR3 sequence is 14 residues long. The chain's CDR3 is CASSDRGRAHGYTF. Here the CDR3 DNA reads TGTGCCAGCAGCGACAGGGGGCGCGCCCATGGCTACACCTTC.

The gene calls are TRBV10-2 and TRBJ1-1; D uncertain. CDR1 and CDR2 from the germline V gene are WSHSY and SAAADI. The CDR3 runs to 13 residues. Trimming removed 7 bases from V and 0 bases from J, with 9 bases in between. The chain's CDR3 is CASNRGLNTEAFF. The CDR3 nucleotides are TGCGCCAGCAACCGGGGTTTGAACACTGAAGCTTTCTTT.

This sequence joins TRBV7-6 and TRBJ1-2, with D perhaps matching TRBD1 (5 bases). CDR1 and CDR2 from the germline V gene are SGHVS and FNYEAQ. Trimming took off 6 bases at V and 8 bases at J, with 13 bases between the two ends. The CDR3 consists of 12 residues. The CDR3 loop reads CASSLKGHGYTF. The CDR3 DNA is TGTGCCAGCAGTTTGAAGGGGCACGGCTACACCTTC.

This clone has just one count. This sequence joins TRBV4-3 and TRBJ1-1, with D unresolved. This CDR3 has 14 amino acids. Per the germline V gene, CDR1 is LGHNA and CDR2 is YSLEER. Trimming stripped 0 bases from V and 1 base from J, with 6 bases between. Here the CDR3 reads CASSQDWQNTEAFF. CDR3 coding DNA: TGCGCCAGCAGCCAAGATTGGCAGAACACTGAAGCTTTCTTT.

The chain uses TRBV5-6 and TRBJ1-5, with D hard to call. V dropped 1 base and J dropped 3 bases, with 2 bases sitting between them. CDR1 SGHDT and CDR2 YYEEEE come from the germline V gene. The CDR3 contains 12 residues. The CDR3 region is CASSLLNQPQHF. As DNA, the CDR3 is TGTGCCAGCAGCTTGCTCAATCAGCCCCAGCATTTT. The whole variable domain, filled in from reference TRBV5-6 and TRBJ1-5, reads DAGVTQSPTHLIKTRGQQVTLRCSPKSGHDTVSWYQQALGQGPQFIFQYYEEEERQRGNFPDRFSGHQFPNYSSELNVNALLLGDSALYLCASSLLNQPQHFGDGTRLSIL.

CDR3 loop: CATRQSYGYTF. The CDR3 coding sequence is TGTGCCACCCGACAGTCCTATGGCTACACCTTC. The chain joins TRBV27 to TRBJ1-2, with D possibly matching TRBD1 (5 bases). The V gene lost 10 bases and the J gene lost 4 bases, with 10 bases spanning the gap. The CDR3 contains 11 residues. Germline CDR1 reads MNHEY; CDR2 reads SMNVEV (reference sequence).

V usage is TRBV27 and J usage is TRBJ1-2; 9 bases line up with TRBD1. CDR3 length: 15 residues. CDR1 MNHEY and CDR2 SMNVEV come from the germline V gene (reference sequence). V lost 5 bases and J lost 5; bases outside the gene matches: 9. CDR3 protein: CASSLTRTGDYGYTF. CDR3 nucleotides: TGTGCCAGCAGTCTCACCCGGACAGGGGATTATGGCTACACCTTC.

The rearrangement joins TRBV9 to TRBJ1-3; 10 bases line up with TRBD1. Germline loops: CDR1 SGDLS, CDR2 YYNGEE. The CDR3 loop spans 16 amino acids. The V gene end was trimmed by 4 bases and the J gene end by 2 bases; junction bases not matched to a gene: 6. The CDR3: CASSPRQGATGNTIYF. DNA of the CDR3: TGTGCCAGCAGCCCGAGACAGGGGGCTACTGGAAACACCATATATTTT. Full variable domain (remainder filled in from reference TRBV9 and TRBJ1-3): DSGVTQTPKHLITATGQRVTLRCSPRSGDLSVYWYQQSLDQGLQFLIQYYNGEERAKGNILERFSAQQFPDLHSELNLSSLELGDSALYFCASSPRQGATGNTIYFGEGSWLTVV.

This clone was recorded only once. The V and J genes are TRBV10-3 and TRBJ2-3; 8 bases agree with TRBD2. Germline CDR1 reads ENHRY; CDR2 reads SYGVKD. With V trimmed by 6 bases and J by 2 bases, 4 bases remained unmatched. This CDR3 contains 14 residues. The CDR3 region has the DNA TGTGCCATCAGGGCGGGAGGTACCACAGATACGCAGTATTTT. This encodes CAIRAGGTTDTQYF.

CDR3 loop: CASSQEGRGHGYTF. The CDR3, as DNA: TGCGCCAGCAGCCAAGAAGGCAGGGGGCATGGCTACACCTTC. This chain joins TRBV4-3 and TRBJ1-2; 8 bases fit TRBD1. This CDR3 region has 14 residues. With V trimmed by 0 bases and J by 6 bases, 3 bases remained unmatched. The germline V gene has CDR1 LGHNA and CDR2 YSLEER.

The chain employs TRBV27 and TRBJ2-1; no firm D call. Germline lookup yields CDR1 MNHEY and CDR2 SMNVEV (reference sequence). Trimming cost V 0 bases and J 4 bases, with 10 bases left between them. The CDR3 totals 15 residues. The CDR3: CASSLSQSGYNEQFF. The CDR3 DNA sequence: TGTGCCAGCAGTTTATCACAGAGTGGGTACAATGAGCAGTTCTTC.

The rearrangement uses TRBV27 and TRBJ2-7, with D perhaps matching TRBD2 (5 bases). The CDR3 has 15 amino acids. Per germline, CDR1 MNHEY and CDR2 SMNVEV (reference sequence). The V end was cut by 0 bases, the J end by 1 base, with 10 bases between. The CDR3 DNA sequence: TGTGCCAGCAGTTTATCCAGAGGGCCATCCTACGAGCAGTACTTC. It is translated as CASSLSRGPSYEQYF.

The CDR3 bases are TGTGCCCATACCGTTGGGCAGGGCACTGAAGCTTTCTTT. This translates into CAHTVGQGTEAFF. The gene calls are TRBV7-9 and TRBJ1-1, with D possibly being TRBD1 (5 bases). CDR1 and CDR2 (germline): SEHNR, FQNEAQ (reference sequence). The CDR3 covers 13 residues. Trimming took 11 bases from V and 4 from J, leaving 17 bases between them.

The chain carries TRBV2 and TRBJ1-1; 7 nucleotides line up with TRBD1. This CDR3 spans 15 amino acids. V lost 6 bases and J lost 5; bases outside the gene matches: 12. The germline V gene encodes CDR1 SNHLY and CDR2 FYNNEI. The CDR3 region has the DNA TGTGCCAGCAGCATAGAACAGGGGTCGGGGACTGAAGCTTTCTTT. The encoded protein is CASSIEQGSGTEAFF.

This rearrangement joins TRBV18 to TRBJ2-7, with 14 bases that match TRBD2. Trimming at V came to 4 bases and at J to 7 bases, leaving 12 bases not matched to a gene. The length of the CDR3 is 17 residues. From germline, CDR1 is KGHSH and CDR2 LQKENI. The CDR3 DNA reads as TGTGCCAGCTCACGACAAACCGGGACTAGCGGGAGTAGTGAGCAGTACTTC. This codes for CASSRQTGTSGSSEQYF.

This chain connects TRBV19 to TRBJ1-5; 11 positions agree with TRBD1. CDR3 length: 16 amino acids. Per germline, CDR1 LNHDA and CDR2 SQIVND (reference sequence). V shed 5 bases, J shed 6 bases, and the junction held 9 bases outside the gene matches. This CDR3 is CASSEVGQGARQPQHF. The CDR3 DNA reads TGTGCCAGTAGTGAGGTTGGACAGGGGGCCCGTCAGCCCCAGCATTTT.

The chain joins TRBV6-1 to TRBJ1-1, with D hard to call. CDR3 size: 12 residues. Germline-derived CDR1 and CDR2 are MNHNS and SASEGT. The germline V and J ends were trimmed by 6 bases and 4 bases, with 9 bases remaining between them. CDR3 region: CASRPRGTEAFF. CDR3 nucleotides: TGTGCCAGCAGGCCGCGGGGCACTGAAGCTTTCTTT.

This chain connects TRBV2 to TRBJ2-3; the D gene is possibly TRBD2 (5 bases). CDR3 length equals 15 residues. V was cut by 8 bases and J by 0 bases, with 15 bases left in between. Germline values: CDR1 SNHLY, CDR2 FYNNEI. In DNA form, the CDR3 reads TGTGCCAGCCGAGAGTTCGGGGTTAGCACAGATACGCAGTATTTT. Translated, it gives CASREFGVSTDTQYF.

V is TRBV5-5 and J is TRBJ2-5; 8 bases fit TRBD2. The V and J ends lost 7 bases and 4 bases, in that order; junction bases with no gene match: 9. Germline V CDR1 and CDR2: SGHKS, YYEKEE (reference sequence). The CDR3 totals 14 residues. CDR3 loop: CASRREGRPETQYF. CDR3 bases: TGTGCCAGCCGCCGGGAGGGGAGGCCAGAGACCCAGTACTTC.

The rearrangement links TRBV10-3 to TRBJ2-7, with 8 bases matching TRBD1. The J segment lost 3 bases and the V segment lost 4 bases, leaving 5 bases of the junction unmatched. The CDR3 loop spans 14 amino acids. Germline CDR1 and CDR2: ENHRY and SYGVKD. The CDR3 DNA reads TGTGCCATCAGTGTGGGGACAGGACTCTACGAGCAGTACTTC. Translated: CAISVGTGLYEQYF.

The chain recombines TRBV5-4 with TRBJ2-5; 12 bases are shared with TRBD2. The CDR3 extends over 17 amino acids. Germline V gene sequence: CDR1 SGHNT, CDR2 YYREEE (reference sequence). The V segment lost 4 bases and the J segment 4 bases; nucleotides outside the gene matches: 11. The CDR3 sequence: CASSPEPGLAGSETQYF. The CDR3 DNA follows: TGTGCCAGCAGCCCCGAACCAGGACTAGCGGGGTCAGAGACCCAGTACTTC.

This sequence joins TRBV5-1 and TRBJ1-2; D is uncertain. The CDR3 runs to 14 residues. V gave up 0 bases and J gave up 0 bases, with 6 bases separating them. The germline V gene encodes CDR1 SGHRS and CDR2 YFSETQ. Here the CDR3 reads CASSLDQTNYGYTF. In DNA form, the CDR3 reads TGCGCCAGCAGCTTGGACCAGACTAACTATGGCTACACCTTC.

The CDR3 loop is CASSPAAGGAYNEQFF. CDR3 in DNA: TGTGCCAGCAGCCCGGCGGCGGGGGGGGCATACAATGAGCAGTTCTTC. The chain carries TRBV7-9 and TRBJ2-1, with 9 bases lining up with TRBD2. Germline CDR1 SEHNR, CDR2 FQNEAQ (reference sequence). Trimming cost V 5 bases and J 4 bases; bases outside gene matches: 9. CDR3 size: 16 residues.